This TCR beta chain was observed in a study of blood T cell repertoires in COVID-19. Across the whole study: The cDNA or gDNA used as material had been derived from T cells, B-cell-depleted T cells, or PBMCs.

In the original processing: The assay estimated nucleated cells by amplifying reference gene primers. Sequencing used immunoSEQ multiplex PCR; TCRdb keeps in-frame clones, though not all of them. V and J calls and clone size are copied from that table; D and trimming were computed from the DNA. The sample shows under 250,000 clones, roughly 80% of them seen only once. Concerning this clone: A junction boundary mismatches the germline segment, possibly from a read error.

This CDR3 spans 15 amino acids. Germline CDR1 MNHNS, CDR2 SASEGT. The sequencing input was peripheral blood. The TCR comes from a woman aged 18-29 years with acute or convalescent COVID-19. The J gene is TRBJ2-1, the V gene TRBV6-1, with 9 nucleotides matching TRBD2. CDR3 sequence (DNA): TGTGCCAGCAGAGAAGCGGGAGGACCCCCTCATGAGCAGTTCTTC. Translating gives CASREAGGPPHEQFF.